These T cell receptor beta chains were read from a single sample in a study of CD8 T cells in Susac syndrome. TCRdb reprocessed the immunoSEQ multiplex PCR reads via MiXCR and lists one record per CDR3 protein. The table lists 90,000 to 150,000 distinct CDR3 sequences, about 92% of them singletons. Sequenced sample: CD4+ T cells from PBMCs. The origin of the receptors is a human donor with multiple sclerosis. The CDR3 runs from the conserved cysteine through the conserved F or W. D genes are given only for firm matches. Some rows have no size entry. The others give once, few or many, or a class for an expanded clone.

D gene,clone size,J gene,V gene,CDR3 DNA,CDR3 protein
TRBD1,.,TRBJ2-5,TRBV5-1,TGCGCCAGCAGCCTCAGACAGGGGATAGAGACCCAGTACTTC,CASSLRQGIETQYF
.,.,TRBJ1-1,TRBV20-1,TGCAGTGCTCCCAATTACAGGGAGAACACTGAAGCTTTCTTT,CSAPNYRENTEAFF
.,.,TRBJ1-6,TRBV4-3,TGCGCCAGCAGCCAAGACGGGGGGTCACCCCTCCACTTT,CASSQDGGSPLHF
.,.,TRBJ1-3,TRBV2,TGTGCCAGCAGTGAAAGGGAATCGAACACCATATATTTT,CASSERESNTIYF
.,.,TRBJ1-2,TRBV29-1,TGCAGCGAGACAACAGGACAGCGCGGCTACACCTTC,CSETTGQRGYTF
.,.,TRBJ2-6,TRBV3-1,TGTGCCAGCAGCCAACCGCCCAGCGGTGGGGCCAACGTCCTGACTTTC,CASSQPPSGGANVLTF
.,.,TRBJ2-5,TRBV14,TGTGCCAGCAGCCATGCGGGCACCCAAGAGACCCAGTACTTC,CASSHAGTQETQYF
TRBD1,.,TRBJ1-4,TRBV23-1,TGCGCCAGCAGTCATCTTCCTGGGACAGGGTGCACTAATGAAAAACTGTTTTTT,CASSHLPGTGCTNEKLFF
.,once,TRBJ2-7,TRBV6-2/TRBV6-3,TGTGCCAGCAGTTCGGCCGTACGGGGGCGGCACGAGCAGTACTTC,CASSSAVRGRHEQYF
.,.,TRBJ2-7,TRBV13,TGTGCCAGCAGCTTACGACGGACCGGACCCTACGAGCAGTACTTC,CASSLRRTGPYEQYF